Here is one TCR beta chain with its context. Its cognate antigen has yet to be identified. No much larger clone exists at a distance of one base, and base qualities are not known. This record comes from a study of PD-1 blockade in mismatch repair-deficient tumors (dated by TCRdb to the late 2010s). A note on the overall study: Between late 2013 and September 2016, fewer than 90 consecutive patients with 12 mismatch repair-deficient cancer types, all previously treated and progressing, were enrolled in the trial. Deep sequencing of TCR CDR3 regions was used to track tumor-associated T cell clones in peripheral blood of patients responding to PD-1 blockade.

The library was generated by the immunoSEQ multiplex PCR assay. TCRdb stores this immuneACCESS table with in-frame sequences only. Part of the clones is absent; in the studies checked, under half of the shortfall reflects unresolved V genes, and no reason is known for the rest. Within this sample are nearly 25,000 clones, with over 80% of them counted one time only. The ten most abundant clones make up 20% to 25% of the sample. General findings and caveats noted by the study authors: After pembrolizumab, tumor-resident clones, which were often undetectable in blood before treatment, expanded rapidly and then contracted, generally ahead of radiologic responses.

What the time point label conveys for this sample: peripheral blood 12 weeks after first pembrolizumab dose. Mismatch repair deficiency was established in every enrolled patient by polymerase chain reaction or immunohistochemistry. TCR sequencing was performed for a few patients who responded to pembrolizumab therapy. Pembrolizumab PD-1 blockade was prospectively tested in advanced mismatch repair-deficient cancers, regardless of tissue of origin, in the phase II trial. Peripheral blood T cell samples were collected serially, before PD-1 blockade began and at several time points afterward. Blood sampling times were reported as weeks after the first pembrolizumab dose. The germline V gene provides CDR1 LGHNA and CDR2 YSLEER. V is cut by 3 bases and J by 1 base, and the space between the germline ends is 6 bases. The CDR3 sequence holds 13 residues, the cysteine and phenylalanine included. Of all the DNA, just the CDR3 is kept, 39 bases in frame from base 1.

This sample comprised peripheral blood, obtained 12 weeks after starting pembrolizumab. The sequence was obtained from an adult with mismatch repair-deficient cancer. Recombination connected TRBV4-3 to TRBJ1-1; the D gene remains uncertain. The CDR3 reads as follows: CASSQAGNTEAFF. The DNA sequence reads TGCGCCAGCAGCCAGGCGGGGAACACTGAAGCTTTCTTT.